What follows are 15 T cell receptor beta chains derived from one specimen sequenced in a study of shared clonotypes between healthy human individuals. The table came from immunoSEQ multiplex PCR; TCRdb's copy has only in-frame clones and leaves some out. The data contain some 2,000,000 clones, about 95% of them singletons. The naive CD8 fraction comprised CD45RO-negative cells positively selected for CCR7 and excluded terminally differentiated effector memory CD45RA+ cells. The sample was naive CD8+ T cells sorted from blood. Source of these receptors: a man aged 18 to 30 in good health.

This chain joins TRBV19 and TRBJ1-5; D uncertain. Trimming cost V 4 bases and J 11 bases, with 12 bases left between them. The CDR3 loop spans 12 amino acids. CDR1 and CDR2 from the germline V gene are LNHDA and SQIVND (reference sequence). The CDR3: CASSNQPRAQHF. The DNA for the CDR3 is TGTGCCAGTAGTAATCAACCTCGGGCCCAGCATTTT.

The chain employs TRBV4-3 and TRBJ2-1, with D unresolved. Germline CDR1 reads LGHNA; CDR2 reads YSLEER. V dropped 1 base and J dropped 4 bases, with 8 bases sitting between them. The CDR3 covers 14 residues. The CDR3: CASSQGTPYNEQFF. In DNA, the CDR3 is TGCGCCAGCAGCCAAGGGACCCCTTACAATGAGCAGTTCTTC.

This sequence joins TRBV27 and TRBJ2-7; weak D call: TRBD2 (6 bases). Germline CDR1 is MNHEY and CDR2 is SMNVEV (reference sequence). V lost 1 base and J lost 0, with 13 bases in between. This CDR3 comprises 16 residues. The CDR3, as DNA: TGTGCCAGCAGTTTATTCCCAGACGGGAGCTCCTACGAGCAGTACTTC. As protein: CASSLFPDGSSYEQYF.

The chain combines TRBV7-9 with TRBJ2-7; 8 bases line up with TRBD2. V gave up 4 bases and J gave up 0 bases; unmatched junction bases: 5. The CDR3 sequence is 15 residues long. CDR1 and CDR2 (germline): SEHNR, FQNEAQ (reference sequence). Written as DNA, the CDR3 is TGTGCCAGCAGCTGGGTAGCGGGGTCCTCCTACGAGCAGTACTTC. Translating gives CASSWVAGSSYEQYF. The complete variable domain, with remaining parts taken from reference TRBV7-9 and TRBJ2-7, reads DTGVSQNPRHKITKRGQNVTFRCDPISEHNRLYWYRQTLGQGPEFLTYFQNEAQLEKSRLLSDRFSAERPKGSFSTLEIQRTEQGDSAMYLCASSWVAGSSYEQYFGPGTRLTVT.

The chain is built from TRBV9 and TRBJ2-7, with a weak D call TRBD2 (5 bases). This CDR3 is built from 16 residues. Germline-derived CDR1 and CDR2 are SGDLS and YYNGEE. Trimming cost V 4 bases and J 2 bases, with 19 bases left between them. The CDR3 nucleotides are TGTGCCAGCAGCCCGAGCGGCCATCCGGGGACCTACGAGCAGTACTTC. Amino acid sequence: CASSPSGHPGTYEQYF.

This clone was detected only a few times. Different DNA sequences within this sample yield the same CDR3. This chain uses TRBV30 with TRBJ1-4, with no clear D. With 0 bases removed from V and 7 bases from J, the gap between germline ends came to 3 bases. The CDR3 runs 11 residues. The V gene's germline CDR1 is GTSNPN and CDR2 SVGIG (reference sequence). The CDR3 spells CAWSVGEKLFF. The CDR3 region has the DNA TGTGCCTGGAGTGTAGGTGAAAAACTGTTTTTT.

The rearrangement links TRBV9 to TRBJ2-3, with D possibly TRBD2 on 6 matching bases. The CDR3 runs to 17 residues. The V gene's germline CDR1 is SGDLS and CDR2 YYNGEE. The V end was cut by 0 bases, the J end by 0 bases, with 14 bases between. The CDR3 reads CASSVVGGIPSTDTQYF. In DNA, the CDR3 is TGTGCCAGCAGCGTAGTCGGCGGGATTCCTAGCACAGATACGCAGTATTTT.

A word on this clone: The same CDR3 is also encoded by other DNA sequences in this sample. The chain combines TRBV28 with TRBJ1-1; D remains unclear. CDR3 length: 13 residues. V lost 6 bases and J lost 1, with 9 bases in between. In germline, CDR1 is MDHEN, CDR2 SYDVKM. This chain's CDR3 is CASSPRGNTEAFF. CDR3 in DNA: TGTGCCAGCAGCCCGCGTGGGAACACTGAAGCTTTCTTT.

CDR3 residues: CATRLADEYEQYF. Here the CDR3 DNA reads TGTGCCACCAGACTAGCGGATGAGTACGAGCAGTACTTC. This chain links TRBV15 with TRBJ2-7, with 8 bases lining up with TRBD2. Trimming cost V 6 bases and J 4 bases; bases outside gene matches: 5. The germline V gene has CDR1 LNHNV and CDR2 YYDKDF (reference sequence). CDR3 length equals 13 residues.

The rearrangement uses TRBV28 and TRBJ2-7; maybe TRBD2 (5 bases). Trimming cost V 6 bases and J 2 bases, with 11 bases left between them. Germline CDR1 MDHEN, CDR2 SYDVKM. The CDR3 runs 13 residues. CDR3 region: CASSHGETYEQYF. The CDR3 DNA follows: TGTGCCAGCAGCCACGGGGAAACCTACGAGCAGTACTTC.

A remark on this clone: Other DNA sequences within the sample encode an identical CDR3. This CDR3 reads CASSEVGDYGYTF. CDR3 sequence (DNA): TGTGCCAGCAGTGAAGTGGGCGACTATGGCTACACCTTC. The rearrangement uses TRBV2 and TRBJ1-2; D call uncertain. V was clipped by 1 base and J by 3 bases, with 6 bases between them. CDR1 SNHLY and CDR2 FYNNEI come from the germline V gene. The CDR3 runs to 13 residues. The full variable domain, completed using reference TRBV2 and TRBJ1-2, is EPEVTQTPSHQVTQMGQEVILRCVPISNHLYFYWYRQILGQKVEFLVSFYNNEISEKSEIFDDQFSVERPDGSNFTLKIRSTKLEDSAMYFCASSEVGDYGYTFGSGTRLTVV.

The V gene is TRBV27, the J gene TRBJ2-7; maybe TRBD2 (6 bases). This CDR3 has 15 amino acids. Germline CDR1 is MNHEY and CDR2 is SMNVEV (reference sequence). Trimming took off 6 bases at V and 4 bases at J, with 19 bases between the two ends. CDR3 DNA sequence: TGTGCCAGCAGCGGGACCCAGGGCGGGGTTTACGAGCAGTACTTC. This translates into CASSGTQGGVYEQYF.

With respect to this clone: One junction end does not reproduce the germline sequence, and a read error may be involved. The chain couples TRBV7-7 to TRBJ2-2; weak D call: TRBD2 (7 bases). The CDR3 spans 14 residues. CDR1 is SSHAT and CDR2 is FNYEAQ in the germline V gene (reference sequence). The CDR3 DNA sequence: TGTGCTAGCAGCTCGTCGGGGGGCCCCGGGGAGCTGTTTTTT. Translation: CASSSSGGPGELFF.

This clone was seen a handful of times. The chain recombines TRBV9 with TRBJ1-1; possibly TRBD1 for D (6 bases). Trimming took off 0 bases at V and 2 bases at J, with 8 bases between the two ends. The germline gives CDR1 SGDLS, CDR2 YYNGEE. There are 14 residues in the CDR3. CDR3 amino acids: CASSVEGDNTEAFF. The CDR3, as DNA: TGTGCCAGCAGCGTAGAGGGGGATAACACTGAAGCTTTCTTT. The variable domain in full, completed from reference TRBV9 and TRBJ1-1, reads DSGVTQTPKHLITATGQRVTLRCSPRSGDLSVYWYQQSLDQGLQFLIQYYNGEERAKGNILERFSAQQFPDLHSELNLSSLELGDSALYFCASSVEGDNTEAFFGQGTRLTVV.

The chain links TRBV27 to TRBJ1-6; D remains ambiguous. In germline, CDR1 is MNHEY, CDR2 SMNVEV (reference sequence). CDR3 length: 16 residues. Trimming took 5 bases from V and 0 from J, leaving 11 bases between them. CDR3 protein: CASSGGKSSYNSPLHF. CDR3 bases: TGTGCCAGCAGTGGCGGGAAGAGCTCCTATAATTCACCCCTCCACTTT.